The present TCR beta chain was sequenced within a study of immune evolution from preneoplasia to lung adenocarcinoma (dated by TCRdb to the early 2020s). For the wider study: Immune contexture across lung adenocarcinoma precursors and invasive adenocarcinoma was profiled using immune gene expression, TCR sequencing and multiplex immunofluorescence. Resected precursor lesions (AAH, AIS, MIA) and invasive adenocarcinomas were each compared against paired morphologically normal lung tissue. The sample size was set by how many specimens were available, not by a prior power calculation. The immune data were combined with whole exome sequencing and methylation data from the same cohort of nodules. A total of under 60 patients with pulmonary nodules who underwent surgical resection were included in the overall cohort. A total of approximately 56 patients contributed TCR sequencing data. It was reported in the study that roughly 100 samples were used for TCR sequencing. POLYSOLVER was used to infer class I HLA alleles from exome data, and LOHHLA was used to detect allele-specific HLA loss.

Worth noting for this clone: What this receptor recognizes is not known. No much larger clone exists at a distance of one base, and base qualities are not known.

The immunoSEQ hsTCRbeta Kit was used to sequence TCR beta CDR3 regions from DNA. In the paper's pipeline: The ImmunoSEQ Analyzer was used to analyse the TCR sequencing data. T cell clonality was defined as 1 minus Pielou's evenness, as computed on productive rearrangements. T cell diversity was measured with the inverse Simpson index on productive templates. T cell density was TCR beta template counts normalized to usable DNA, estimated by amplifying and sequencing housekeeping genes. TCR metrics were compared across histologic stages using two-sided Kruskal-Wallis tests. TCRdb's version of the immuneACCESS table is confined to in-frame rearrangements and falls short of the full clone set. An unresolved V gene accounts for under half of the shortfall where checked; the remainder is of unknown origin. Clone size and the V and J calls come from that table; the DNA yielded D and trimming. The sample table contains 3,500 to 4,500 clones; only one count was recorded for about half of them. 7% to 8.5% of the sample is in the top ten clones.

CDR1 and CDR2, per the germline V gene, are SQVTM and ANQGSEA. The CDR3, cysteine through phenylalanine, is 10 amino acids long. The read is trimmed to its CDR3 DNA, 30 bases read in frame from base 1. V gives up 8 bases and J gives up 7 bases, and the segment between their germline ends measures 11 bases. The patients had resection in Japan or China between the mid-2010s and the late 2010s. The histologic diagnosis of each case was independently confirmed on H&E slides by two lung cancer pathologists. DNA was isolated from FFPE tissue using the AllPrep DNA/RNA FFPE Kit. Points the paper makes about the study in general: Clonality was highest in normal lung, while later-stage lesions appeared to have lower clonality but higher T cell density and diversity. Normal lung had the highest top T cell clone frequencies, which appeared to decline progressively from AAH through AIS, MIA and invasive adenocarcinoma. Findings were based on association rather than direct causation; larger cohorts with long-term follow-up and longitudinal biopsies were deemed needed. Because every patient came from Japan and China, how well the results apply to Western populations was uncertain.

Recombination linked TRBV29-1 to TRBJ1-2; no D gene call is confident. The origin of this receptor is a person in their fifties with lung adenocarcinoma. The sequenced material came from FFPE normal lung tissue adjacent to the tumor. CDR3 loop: CSTAEAGYTF. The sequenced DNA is TGCAGCACGGCCGAAGCTGGCTACACCTTC.